A selection of T cell receptor beta chains follows, all from one sample in a study of human T cells and chemical hapten exposure. A single record per CDR3 protein comes from TCRdb applying MiXCR to the RACE reads. The repertoire has under 450,000 distinct CDR3 sequences, nearly 5% of them found once; the top ten carry 2% to 2.5%. This sample comprised whole blood, obtained in connection with sensitization to the hapten diphenylcyclopropenone (DPC). These receptors were taken from a woman aged 50 to 60 with alopecia areata. Some clones in this sample may be carry-over from other donors' samples. The CDR3 runs from the conserved cysteine through the conserved F or W.

v_gene,CDR3aa
TRBV3-1,CASSQDLPGVGGYTF
TRBV4-3,CASSLGTVASLNEKLFF
TRBV5-1,CASSRKGTVENYGYTF
TRBV12-3/TRBV12-4,CASRAGRDLIHEQFF
TRBV6-1,CASSEAGTEKLFF
TRBV4-3,CASSQDPGGNALGYTF
TRBV5-5,CASSFEQINQPQHF
TRBV6-5,CASSYVHGSGELFF
TRBV4-2,CASSLSGRYEQYF
TRBV9,CASSSSGTSGSEQYF
TRBV25-1,CASSDRLTESEAFF
TRBV5-1,CASSLWTQGANVLTF
TRBV10-3,CAISESGTYTDTQYF
TRBV2,CASSNSASGTYEQYF
TRBV19,CASSATRSEQYF
TRBV21-1,CASSKVQGLFSPLHF
TRBV7-9,CASSLKLGNGYTF
TRBV7-8,CASSLANRGLRDTQYF
TRBV20-1,CSAPRPDGSYEQYF
TRBV5-1,CASSLEVRMNTEAFF
TRBV28,CASSHNYLASPSYNEQFF
TRBV4-3,CASSQDRGEDYGYTF
TRBV30,CAWSARQGGNSPLHF
TRBV6-5,CASRVAFNSNQPQHF
TRBV5-1,CASSRMTGKTEAFF
TRBV11-1,CASSLEVQGVHEQYF
TRBV29-1,CSVIAGTGGNEQFF
TRBV6-5,CASSYGTGRTSGTDTQYF
TRBV29-1,CSVELTASSYEQYF
TRBV6-6,CASSQTGIRADTQYF
TRBV2,CASKGPGNQPQHF
TRBV10-2,CASRGAGDTQYF
TRBV20-1,CSTFHAGTGELFF
TRBV4-2,CASSLGRGLATNEKLFF
TRBV6-2/TRBV6-3,CASSDPRPGQGAYEQFF
TRBV6-1,CASSEAKSYYGYTF
TRBV6-2/TRBV6-3,CASSYTTLGGAEAFF
TRBV12-3/TRBV12-4,CASSPGQGGPDTQYF
TRBV9,CASSGTPPGQGSTDTQYF
TRBV2,CASSGAWDRDARGGGYTF
TRBV2,CASSAEDTTDTQYF
TRBV5-1,CASSADRITDTQYF
TRBV6-2/TRBV6-3,CASSDPGGRGTEAFF
TRBV7-9,CASSITGMYQPQHF
TRBV20-1,CSAVGLADGNEQFF
TRBV29-1,CSIWGVPGKGDTQYF
TRBV24-1,CATSDRDPGELFF
TRBV9,CASSDSWMNTEAFF
TRBV9,CASSQVGAGGYEQYF
TRBV2,CASSWTVEETQYF
TRBV10-3,CATTAGGTDTQYF
TRBV2,CASSGQDSAYGYTF
TRBV3-1,CASSQDVGTGRFHTF